The clone carrying this T cell receptor (beta chain) has more than one count but fewer than ten. This sample is part of a study of T cell repertoires in aging, cancer and after chemotherapy. Deletions cut 3 bases from V and 4 bases from J, with 4 bases between. The CDR3 sequence is 11 residues long. Germline V gene sequence: CDR1 WNHNN, CDR2 SYGVQD (reference sequence). The template was genomic DNA from peripheral blood, not RNA. TRB rearrangements spanning V, D and J were amplified using mixed TRB-A/B primers. TCRdb fed the multiplex PCR reads into MiXCR, producing one record per CDR3 protein. The sample yields roughly 7,000 distinct CDR3 sequences, around 40% seen once.

The TCR originated in a human donor in good health. The sample comprised blood. The chain is built from TRBV10-1 and TRBJ2-7; no clear D. CDR3 residues: CASSDNYEQYF. CDR3 coding DNA: TGCGCCAGCAGTGACAATTACGAGCAGTACTTC.